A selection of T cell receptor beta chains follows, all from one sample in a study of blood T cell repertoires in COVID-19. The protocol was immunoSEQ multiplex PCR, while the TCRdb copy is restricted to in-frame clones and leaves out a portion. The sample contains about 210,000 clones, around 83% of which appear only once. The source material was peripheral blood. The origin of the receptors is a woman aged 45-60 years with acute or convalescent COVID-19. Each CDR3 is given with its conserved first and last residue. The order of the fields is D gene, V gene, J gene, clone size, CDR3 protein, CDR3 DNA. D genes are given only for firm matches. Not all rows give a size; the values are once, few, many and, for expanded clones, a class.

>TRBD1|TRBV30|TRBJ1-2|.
CAWAQGGYGYTF
TGTGCCTGGGCACAGGGGGGCTATGGCTACACCTTC
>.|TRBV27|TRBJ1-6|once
CASSYIRGYNSPLHF
TGTGCCAGCAGTTACATACGGGGCTATAATTCACCCCTCCACTTT
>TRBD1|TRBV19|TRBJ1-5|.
CASSMPRPTGNQPQHF
TGTGCCAGTAGTATGCCCCGACCGACAGGGAATCAGCCCCAGCATTTT
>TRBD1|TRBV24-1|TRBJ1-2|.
CATSGPGQGNYGYTF
TGTGCCACCAGTGGCCCGGGACAGGGGAACTATGGCTACACCTTC
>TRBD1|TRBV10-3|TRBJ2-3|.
CAIRSGTVADTQYF
TGTGCCATCAGATCCGGGACAGTGGCAGATACGCAGTATTTT
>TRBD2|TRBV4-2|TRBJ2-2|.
CASSQEGGATGELFF
TGTGCCAGCAGCCAAGAGGGAGGGGCCACCGGGGAGCTGTTTTTT
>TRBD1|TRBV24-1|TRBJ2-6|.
CATSDSDRGDARSGANVLTF
TGTGCCACCAGTGACTCGGACAGGGGCGATGCTCGCTCTGGGGCCAACGTCCTGACTTTC
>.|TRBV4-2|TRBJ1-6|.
CASSQSGGRGSSYNSPLHF
TGTGCCAGCAGCCAATCCGGCGGTCGCGGGAGCTCCTATAATTCACCCCTCCACTTT
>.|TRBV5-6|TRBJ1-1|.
CASSYPTDNTEAFF
TGTGCCAGCAGCTATCCGACAGATAACACTGAAGCTTTCTTT
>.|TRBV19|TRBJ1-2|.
CASSRGQNYGYTF
TGTGCCAGTAGTCGAGGACAGAACTATGGCTACACCTTC
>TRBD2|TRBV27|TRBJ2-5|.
CASSLPPLAGGQETQYF
TGTGCCAGCAGTTTACCGCCTCTAGCGGGAGGGCAAGAGACCCAGTACTTC
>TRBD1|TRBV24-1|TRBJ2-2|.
CATSSSEGQGNTGELFF
TGTGCCACCAGTTCGAGTGAGGGACAGGGGAACACCGGGGAGCTGTTTTTT
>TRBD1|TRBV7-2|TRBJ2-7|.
CASSSGGSLTGEQYF
TGTGCCAGCAGCTCAGGGGGATCCTTAACTGGCGAGCAGTACTTC
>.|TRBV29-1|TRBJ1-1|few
CSVEYGIEAFF
TGCAGCGTTGAGTACGGGATTGAAGCTTTCTTT
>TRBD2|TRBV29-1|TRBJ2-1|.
CSVEGSWSRAGYNEQFF
TGCAGCGTTGAAGGATCCTGGTCTCGAGCGGGGTACAATGAGCAGTTCTTC
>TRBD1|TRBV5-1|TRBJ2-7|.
CASSFQGAQYEQYF
TGCGCCAGCAGCTTCCAGGGGGCCCAGTACGAGCAGTACTTC
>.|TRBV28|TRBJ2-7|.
CASSPATPSTGETYEQYF
TGTGCCAGCAGTCCAGCCACTCCCTCCACAGGAGAGACCTACGAGCAGTACTTC
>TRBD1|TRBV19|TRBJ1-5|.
CASSKMGQGGNQPQHF
TGTGCCAGTAGTAAAATGGGACAGGGCGGGAATCAGCCCCAGCATTTT
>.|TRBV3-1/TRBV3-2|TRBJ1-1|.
CASSQSSGWPEAFF
TGTGCCAGCAGCCAATCCTCGGGGTGGCCTGAAGCTTTCTTT
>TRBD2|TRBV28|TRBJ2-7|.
CASSSLSDSGRTGNEQYF
TGTGCCAGCAGTTCCCTGTCCGATAGCGGGAGAACAGGGAACGAGCAGTACTTC
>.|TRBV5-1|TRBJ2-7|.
CASSLSHEQYF
TGCGCCAGCAGCTTGTCTCACGAGCAGTACTTC
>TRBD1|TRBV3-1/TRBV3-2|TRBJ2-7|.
CASSQNIQGGNEQYF
TGTGCCAGCAGCCAAAATATTCAAGGGGGCAACGAGCAGTACTTC
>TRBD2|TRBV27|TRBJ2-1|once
CASSLRGGAYNEQFF
TGTGCCAGCAGTTTGCGGGGGGGGGCGTACAATGAGCAGTTCTTC
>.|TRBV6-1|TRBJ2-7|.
CASSEGRVGEQYF
TGTGCCAGCAGTGAAGGGCGGGTCGGGGAGCAGTACTTC
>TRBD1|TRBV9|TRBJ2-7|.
CASSPTEGTGEQYF
TGTGCCAGCAGCCCAACGGAGGGGACAGGGGAGCAGTACTTC
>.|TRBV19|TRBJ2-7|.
CASSTRGLPAYEQYF
TGTGCCAGTAGTACCCGGGGACTGCCGGCCTACGAGCAGTACTTC
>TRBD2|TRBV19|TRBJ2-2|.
CASSRVAGETGELFF
TGTGCCAGTAGTAGGGTAGCGGGAGAAACCGGGGAGCTGTTTTTT
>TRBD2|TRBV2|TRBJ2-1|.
CASNLGLADNEQFF
TGTGCCAGCAACCTGGGACTAGCGGACAATGAGCAGTTCTTC
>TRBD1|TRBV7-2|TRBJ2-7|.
CASSFNTGGTYEQYF
TGTGCCAGCAGCTTTAATACAGGGGGGACCTACGAGCAGTACTTC
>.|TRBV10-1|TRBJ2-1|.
CASSEDGWSSYNEQFF
TGCGCCAGCAGTGAGGACGGGTGGAGCTCCTACAATGAGCAGTTCTTC
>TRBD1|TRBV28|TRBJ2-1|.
CASSPGTGGPDEQFF
TGTGCCAGCAGTCCAGGGACAGGGGGCCCCGATGAGCAGTTCTTC
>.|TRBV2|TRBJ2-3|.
CASSEVRQRTDTQYF
TGTGCCAGCAGTGAGGTCAGGCAGCGCACAGATACGCAGTATTTT
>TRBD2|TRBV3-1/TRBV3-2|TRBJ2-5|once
CASSQEGGVVETQYF
TGTGCCAGCAGCCAAGAGGGGGGGGTCGTGGAGACCCAGTACTTC
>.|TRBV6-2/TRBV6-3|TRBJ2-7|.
CASSQSQGYPYEQYF
TGTGCCAGCAGTCAGTCACAGGGCTACCCCTACGAGCAGTACTTC
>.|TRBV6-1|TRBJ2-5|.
CASSELEPGRPRGETQYF
TGTGCCAGCAGTGAATTAGAGCCTGGGAGACCTCGGGGAGAGACCCAGTACTTC
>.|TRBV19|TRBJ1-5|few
CASGPPQRGSNQPQHF
TGTGCCAGTGGACCCCCACAAAGGGGGAGCAATCAGCCCCAGCATTTT
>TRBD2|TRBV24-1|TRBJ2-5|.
CATSDWGSGGETQYF
TGTGCCACCAGTGATTGGGGCTCGGGGGGAGAGACCCAGTACTTC
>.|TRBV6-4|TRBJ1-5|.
CASSEELNQPQHF
TGTGCCAGCAGTGAAGAACTCAATCAGCCCCAGCATTTT
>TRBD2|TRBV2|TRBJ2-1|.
CASREFPSGRNEQFF
TGTGCCAGCAGGGAGTTCCCTAGCGGGAGGAATGAGCAGTTCTTC
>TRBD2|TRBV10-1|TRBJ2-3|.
CASSRLAGTDTQYF
TGCGCCAGCAGTAGACTAGCGGGAACAGATACGCAGTATTTT